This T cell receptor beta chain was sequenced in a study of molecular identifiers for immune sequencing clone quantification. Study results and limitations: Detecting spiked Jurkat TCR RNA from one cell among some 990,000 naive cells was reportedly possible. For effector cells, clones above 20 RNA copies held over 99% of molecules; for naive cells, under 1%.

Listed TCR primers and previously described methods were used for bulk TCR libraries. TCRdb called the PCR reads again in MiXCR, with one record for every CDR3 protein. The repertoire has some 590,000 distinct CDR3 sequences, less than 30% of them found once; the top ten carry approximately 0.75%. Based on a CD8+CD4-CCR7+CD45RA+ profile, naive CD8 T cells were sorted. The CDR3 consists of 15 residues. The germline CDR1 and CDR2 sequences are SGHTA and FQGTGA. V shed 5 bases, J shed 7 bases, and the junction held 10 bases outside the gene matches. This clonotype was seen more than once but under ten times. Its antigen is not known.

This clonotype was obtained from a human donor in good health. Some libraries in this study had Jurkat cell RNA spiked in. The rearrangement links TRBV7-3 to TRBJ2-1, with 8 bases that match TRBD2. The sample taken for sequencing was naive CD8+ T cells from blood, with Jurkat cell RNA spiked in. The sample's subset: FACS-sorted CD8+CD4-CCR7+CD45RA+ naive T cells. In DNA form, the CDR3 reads TGTGCCAGCAGCCACTCCGGGACTAGTAGTAATGAGCAGTTCTTC. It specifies CASSHSGTSSNEQFF.